This T cell receptor (beta chain) was identified in a study of sequential checkpoint blockade in melanoma. Overall study context: Arm A got nivolumab then ipilimumab; arm B the reverse, 1:1. After both sequences, patients received maintenance nivolumab.

Treatment specified: randomized to nivolumab then ipilimumab (arm A) or the reverse (arm B). None of the patients previously received DNA-damaging chemotherapy. PBMC sorting kept live CD3+CD8+ cells without CD19 or CD56. Only in-frame clones appear in the TCRdb table, and some are missing; sequencing was by immunoSEQ multiplex PCR. This table has 18,000 or so clones, 55% to 80% appearing once. V lost 5 bases and J lost 4; bases outside the gene matches: 4. The CDR3 has 12 residues. From germline, CDR1 is SQVTM and CDR2 ANQGSEA. By sample fraction, this clone is medium-sized. The gene calls are TRBV29-1 and TRBJ1-2, with TRBD1 matching 7 bases. Sequenced here: CD8+ T cells sorted from blood (inferred from file names), sampled from a patient given nivolumab and ipilimumab in sequence. The receptor comes from a human donor with melanoma. Here the CDR3 DNA reads TGCAGCGTTACAGGGGATAGCTATGGCTACACCTTC. Amino acids: CSVTGDSYGYTF. The entire variable domain, with the rest obtained from reference TRBV29-1 and TRBJ1-2, is as follows: SAVISQKPSRDICQRGTSLTIQCQVDSQVTMMFWYRQQPGQSLTLIATANQGSEATYESGFVIDKFPISRPNLTFSTLTVSNMSPEDSSIYLCSVTGDSYGYTFGSGTRLTVV.